The 7 T cell receptor beta chains below were found in one sample sequenced in a study of radiotherapy plus CTLA-4 blockade in lung cancer. Profiling relied on immunoSEQ multiplex PCR, and the TCRdb table lists in-frame clones only, not all of them. The sample has fewer than 45,000 clones; approximately 72% are singletons. Sequences were derived from peripheral blood, sampled from a patient treated with radiotherapy plus ipilimumab. The receptors stem from a human donor with non-small cell lung cancer who had stable disease on radiotherapy plus ipilimumab.

This CDR3 is CAWSQKGGGRGYTF. CDR3 bases: TGTGCCTGGAGTCAGAAAGGGGGGGGCAGGGGCTACACCTTC. The chain employs TRBV30 and TRBJ1-2; TRBD1 might be the D (6 bases). Germline V CDR1 and CDR2: GTSNPN, SVGIG (reference sequence). The germline V and J ends were trimmed by 2 bases and 8 bases, with 18 bases remaining between them. The CDR3 runs to 14 residues.

The sample holds a few counts of this clone. The chain links TRBV5-1 to TRBJ1-2; TRBD1 aligns across 7 bases. The CDR3 runs 12 residues. J was trimmed by 8 bases and V by 4 bases; bases with no gene match: 5. The V gene's germline CDR1 is SGHRS and CDR2 YFSETQ. In DNA, the CDR3 is TGCGCCAGCAGCCCGGACAGGCCCGGCTACACCTTC. Translating it yields CASSPDRPGYTF.

J is TRBJ2-3 and V is TRBV5-1; D perhaps matches TRBD2 (5 bases). The germline gives CDR1 SGHRS, CDR2 YFSETQ. V was cut by 2 bases and J by 2 bases, with 9 bases left in between. The CDR3 extends over 14 amino acids. CDR3 sequence: CASSFGDSTDTQYF. DNA of the CDR3: TGCGCCAGCAGCTTCGGGGATTCCACAGATACGCAGTATTTT.

CDR3 coding DNA: TGTGCCAGCAGCGACGACGGGGGGGGCTACAATGAGCAGTTCTTC. Protein product: CASSDDGGGYNEQFF. The chain couples TRBV9 to TRBJ2-1, with 8 bases matching TRBD2. CDR1 is SGDLS and CDR2 is YYNGEE in the germline V gene. This CDR3 spans 15 amino acids. Trimming at V came to 3 bases and at J to 3 bases, leaving 5 bases not matched to a gene.

This clone appeared once. The genes are TRBV10-3 and TRBJ2-7; 9 positions agree with TRBD1. The CDR3 loop spans 18 amino acids. The V and J ends lost 4 bases and 2 bases, in that order; junction bases with no gene match: 15. Germline assignment: CDR1 ENHRY and CDR2 SYGVKD. Here the CDR3 DNA reads TGTGCCATCAGTGGGGATCCGACAGGGGGGAATACACCCTACGAGCAGTACTTC. This gives the protein CAISGDPTGGNTPYEQYF.

The rearrangement links TRBV6-6 to TRBJ1-2; D gene uncertain. The CDR3 spans 12 residues. The V and J ends lost 8 bases and 6 bases respectively, with 13 bases between them. Looked up from germline, CDR1 is MNHNY and CDR2 is SVGAGI (reference sequence). The CDR3 loop reads CASLKLGDGYTF. The CDR3 DNA sequence: TGTGCCAGCCTAAAACTCGGGGATGGCTACACCTTC.

This chain uses TRBV19 with TRBJ1-2; 9 positions agree with TRBD1. Germline CDR1 LNHDA, CDR2 SQIVND (reference sequence). V shed 6 bases and J 5 bases; nucleotides not matched to a gene: 4. CDR3 length: 13 amino acids. The CDR3 DNA reads TGTGCCAGTAGCCGGGACAGGGATTATGGCTACACCTTC. It is translated as CASSRDRDYGYTF.